These 21 T cell receptor beta chains share one sample of origin, sequenced in a study of T cells in narcolepsy. Sequencing used immunoSEQ multiplex PCR; TCRdb keeps in-frame clones, though not all of them. The data hold over 30,000 clones, with 75% to 90% observed a single time. The sequenced sample was CD45RA- memory CD4+ T cells from PBMCs. These receptors all stem from a human donor with narcolepsy.

The chain combines TRBV14 with TRBJ2-5, with D possibly matching TRBD2 (6 bases). The J call could be wrong; TRBJ2-7 is a better fit for the DNA end. Germline-derived CDR1 and CDR2 are SGHDN and FVKESK. This CDR3 region has 13 residues. CDR3 sequence: CASRESGGGEQYF. The CDR3 bases are TGTGCCAGCAGAGAATCCGGGGGAGGCGAGCAGTACTTC.

The chain carries TRBV10-3 and TRBJ2-1, with 7 bases fitting TRBD1. Germline V gene data show CDR1 as ENHRY and CDR2 as SYGVKD. The CDR3 extends over 20 amino acids. With V trimmed by 6 bases and J by 4 bases, 24 bases remained unmatched. The CDR3 protein is CAIRPHRDSSPIRSYNEQFF. The CDR3 coding sequence is TGTGCCATCAGGCCCCACCGGGACAGCAGCCCCATTAGGTCTTACAATGAGCAGTTCTTC.

The chain carries TRBV2 and TRBJ1-4; D may be TRBD1 (5 bases). CDR1 SNHLY and CDR2 FYNNEI come from the germline V gene. This CDR3 is 13 amino acids long. The CDR3 loop is CATRTGVHEKLFF. The CDR3 DNA reads as TGTGCTACTAGAACAGGAGTCCATGAAAAACTGTTTTTT.

This sequence joins TRBV7-3 and TRBJ2-1; no firm D call. The CDR3 covers 16 residues. The V gene lost 2 bases and the J gene lost 3 bases, with 14 bases spanning the gap. Looked up from germline, CDR1 is SGHTA and CDR2 is FQGTGA. The CDR3 sequence: CASSLDPARYYNEQFF. As DNA, the CDR3 is TGTGCCAGCAGCTTAGACCCAGCCAGATACTACAATGAGCAGTTCTTC.

The chain links TRBV11-2 to TRBJ2-1, with TRBD2 matching over 11 bases. The CDR3 runs to 16 residues. Germline trimming cut 0 bases from V and 8 bases from J; bases unmatched to any gene: 6. From germline, CDR1 is SGHAT and CDR2 FQNNGV. CDR3 DNA: TGTGCCAGCAGCTTAGAACTAGCGGGAGTGTTGCATGAGCAGTTCTTC. It translates to CASSLELAGVLHEQFF.

The V call is TRBV6-1, the J call TRBJ2-7, with 7 bases matching TRBD2. CDR3 size: 14 residues. V shed 5 bases and J 4 bases; nucleotides not matched to a gene: 8. Germline loops: CDR1 MNHNS, CDR2 SASEGT. CDR3 sequence (DNA): TGTGCCAGCAGTCCCTATGGCGGGAGATACGAGCAGTACTTC. Protein: CASSPYGGRYEQYF.

Comment on this clone: Other DNA variants within this sample encode the same CDR3. This chain links TRBV4-3 with TRBJ1-2; no definite D call. Looked up from germline, CDR1 is LGHNA and CDR2 is YSLEER. V was trimmed by 3 bases and J by 2 bases, leaving 10 bases between them. CDR3 length: 14 amino acids. CDR3 sequence (DNA): TGCGCCAGCAGCCAGGATCAAACGAACTATGGCTACACCTTC. It specifies CASSQDQTNYGYTF.

The J gene is TRBJ2-2, the V gene TRBV6-5; possible D gene TRBD2, 5 bases. The CDR3 contains 14 residues. Trimming left V 8 bases short and J 4 bases short, with 14 bases between. Germline V gene sequence: CDR1 MNHEY, CDR2 SVGAGI. The CDR3 DNA sequence: TGTGCCAGCCGCCGCGGGTTGGGCACCGGGGAGCTGTTTTTT. The encoded protein is CASRRGLGTGELFF.

The V and J genes are TRBV4-2 and TRBJ1-4; 7 bases agree with TRBD1. CDR1 and CDR2 from the germline V gene are LGHNA and YNFKEQ. V was clipped by 0 bases and J by 7 bases; unmatched bases: 8. The CDR3 sequence is 16 residues long. CDR3 residues: CASSQDLQGGGEKLFF. The CDR3 DNA reads as TGTGCCAGCAGCCAAGATCTTCAGGGGGGGGGTGAAAAACTGTTTTTT.

The rearrangement joins TRBV9 to TRBJ1-4, with D uncertain. CDR3 length: 15 residues. The ends were cut back, 1 base at V and 2 bases at J, with 9 bases in the middle. Germline assignment: CDR1 SGDLS and CDR2 YYNGEE. The CDR3 DNA reads TGTGCCAGCAGCGTATCCACCCATACTAATGAAAAACTGTTTTTT. This encodes CASSVSTHTNEKLFF.

This rearrangement joins TRBV2 to TRBJ2-3; D remains ambiguous. Trimming removed 4 bases at V and 2 bases at J, with 4 bases between. Germline assignment: CDR1 SNHLY and CDR2 FYNNEI. The CDR3 extends over 12 amino acids. The DNA of the CDR3 is TGTGCCAGCAGTGGTGTCACAGATACGCAGTATTTT. It is translated as CASSGVTDTQYF.

The gene calls are TRBV4-3 and TRBJ1-1; D call uncertain. Germline V gene data show CDR1 as LGHNA and CDR2 as YSLEER. V was shortened by 4 bases and J by 0 bases, with 3 bases between the two germline ends. This CDR3 has 12 residues. CDR3 in amino acids: CASSRMNTEAFF. In nucleotides, the CDR3 is TGCGCCAGCAGCCGCATGAACACTGAAGCTTTCTTT.

The chain couples TRBV11-2 to TRBJ2-2; 10 nucleotides agree with TRBD1. Germline values: CDR1 SGHAT, CDR2 FQNNGV. V trimming: 5 bases; J trimming: 7 bases; junction bases outside the gene matches: 4. The CDR3 extends over 14 amino acids. This chain's CDR3 is CASSADRGDGELFF. CDR3 nucleotide sequence: TGTGCCAGCAGCGCGGACAGGGGGGACGGGGAGCTGTTTTTT.

In DNA form, the CDR3 reads TGTGCCAGCAGCTTGTCCCCGGTGAGGCCCCAGCATTTT. This codes for CASSLSPVRPQHF. V and J are TRBV5-8 and TRBJ1-5; D gene ambiguous. The germline V gene has CDR1 SGHTS and CDR2 YDEGEE. Trimming pared 1 base from V and 9 bases from J, leaving 11 bases between. CDR3 size: 13 residues.

This clone was observed once. The chain uses TRBV28 and TRBJ2-3; 8 positions agree with TRBD2. The CDR3 is made up of 16 amino acids. After removal of 6 bases from V and 0 bases from J, the junction contained 8 bases not matched to a gene. Germline V gene data show CDR1 as MDHEN and CDR2 as SYDVKM. In nucleotides, the CDR3 is TGTGCCAGCAGCTTGGCGGGAGGACATAGCACAGATACGCAGTATTTT. This codes for CASSLAGGHSTDTQYF.

This clone was observed a single time. CDR3 region: CASSLSIAGGRHEQYF. The CDR3 nucleotides are TGTGCCAGCAGTTTATCCATAGCGGGAGGCCGCCACGAGCAGTACTTC. The rearrangement uses TRBV27 and TRBJ2-7; 10 bases are shared with TRBD2. V shed 0 bases and J 5 bases; nucleotides not matched to a gene: 7. The length of the CDR3 is 16 residues. Germline lookup yields CDR1 MNHEY and CDR2 SMNVEV (reference sequence).

The chain recombines TRBV5-1 with TRBJ2-3; D may correspond to TRBD1 or TRBD2 (6 bases each). V lost 3 bases, J lost 1 base, and 12 bases lay in between. This CDR3 region has 15 residues. CDR1 and CDR2 (germline): SGHRS, YFSETQ. The CDR3 DNA reads TGCGCCAGCAGCTCCGAGGGGGGCCGCACAGATACGCAGTATTTT. Translated, it gives CASSSEGGRTDTQYF.

V gene TRBV7-8 combines with J gene TRBJ1-5; D gene unclear. Germline V gene sequence: CDR1 SGHVS, CDR2 FQNEAQ. The CDR3 is made up of 16 amino acids. Between the trimmed V and J ends, which lost 4 bases and 0 bases, there was a span of 13 bases. The CDR3 spells CASSYGSHNSNQPQHF. The DNA of the CDR3 is TGTGCCAGCAGCTATGGGTCCCACAATAGCAATCAGCCCCAGCATTTT.

This clone was observed once. The J gene is TRBJ2-7, the V gene TRBV19, with 13 nucleotides matching TRBD2. The CDR3 is 15 residues long. Germline lookup yields CDR1 LNHDA and CDR2 SQIVND (reference sequence). V shed 4 bases, J shed 1 base, and the junction held 1 base outside the gene matches. The CDR3 reads CASSRLAGGSYEQYF. The CDR3 DNA sequence: TGTGCCAGTAGTAGACTAGCGGGAGGATCCTACGAGCAGTACTTC.

This clone was seen only once. The chain recombines TRBV2 with TRBJ2-7; the match to TRBD2 covers 7 bases. The CDR3 sequence is 14 residues long. In germline, CDR1 is SNHLY, CDR2 FYNNEI. The J segment lost 2 bases and the V segment lost 5 bases, leaving 6 bases of the junction unmatched. The CDR3 DNA reads as TGTGCCAGCAGTCAAAGACGGGGGGCCTACGAGCAGTACTTC. Its protein is CASSQRRGAYEQYF.

The rearrangement uses TRBV5-6 and TRBJ1-6, with D unresolved. Trimming took off 1 base at V and 8 bases at J, with 22 bases between the two ends. The V gene's germline CDR1 is SGHDT and CDR2 YYEEEE. CDR3 length: 18 residues. This CDR3 reads CASSLWGARGLFYSPLHF. The CDR3 DNA follows: TGTGCCAGCAGCTTGTGGGGTGCGAGAGGGCTTTTTTATTCACCCCTCCACTTT. The entire variable domain, with the rest obtained from reference TRBV5-6 and TRBJ1-6, is as follows: DAGVTQSPTHLIKTRGQQVTLRCSPKSGHDTVSWYQQALGQGPQFIFQYYEEEERQRGNFPDRFSGHQFPNYSSELNVNALLLGDSALYLCASSLWGARGLFYSPLHFGNGTRLTVT.